This T cell receptor (beta chain) was sequenced for a study of blood T cell repertoires in COVID-19. This clone has a single count. Source study methods: Amplification from reference gene primers served as the basis for estimated nucleated cell counts. Only in-frame clones appear in the TCRdb table, and some are missing; sequencing was by immunoSEQ multiplex PCR. D and trimming were read from the DNA, whereas the V and J calls and clone size are those reported in that table. This repertoire shows some 130,000 clones, approximately 82% found once; its top ten account for around 9.9%. Germline V CDR1 and CDR2: SGHAT, FQNNGV. The CDR3 extends over 13 amino acids. Trimming took 6 bases from V and 4 from J, leaving 7 bases between them.

The chain carries TRBV11-2 and TRBJ1-6; D is possibly TRBD1 (5 bases). The sample taken for sequencing was peripheral blood. This TCR was sampled from a man in his sixties who had recovered from COVID-19. DNA of the CDR3: TGTGCCAGCAGGCGACAGTATAATTCACCCCTCCACTTT. Translation: CASRRQYNSPLHF.